Shown below are 10 T cell receptor beta chains from a single sample sequenced in a study of T cell responses to AZD1222 COVID-19 vaccine. Profiled with immunoSEQ multiplex PCR; TCRdb holds only in-frame clones, not every one. The sample includes about 170,000 clones, 80% to 95% seen only once; the top ten take roughly 1.5%. The source material was peripheral blood, sampled on day 0 of AZD1222 vaccination. These receptors originate from an adult in good health.

The J gene is TRBJ1-2, the V gene TRBV10-3; possible D gene TRBD1, 6 bases. CDR3 size: 14 residues. V lost 10 bases to trimming and J lost 0 bases, with 15 bases between them. The V gene's germline CDR1 is ENHRY and CDR2 SYGVKD. CDR3 coding DNA: TGTGCCACCCGGACAGAGGAAACTAACTATGGCTACACCTTC. Translating it yields CATRTEETNYGYTF.

The rearrangement joins TRBV5-1 to TRBJ2-5; D unresolved. Trimming took off 4 bases at V and 4 bases at J, with 14 bases between the two ends. The CDR3 has 14 residues. Per the germline V gene, CDR1 is SGHRS and CDR2 is YFSETQ. The CDR3 bases are TGCGCCAGCAGCATGACTCCGGGCGGAGAGACCCAGTACTTC. Translation gives CASSMTPGGETQYF.

On this clone itself: A junction boundary mismatches the germline segment, possibly from a read error. V usage is TRBV7-6 and J usage is TRBJ1-3; D is unresolved. This CDR3 is 11 amino acids long. Germline loops: CDR1 SGHVS, CDR2 FNYEAQ. CDR3: CATRDGYTIYF. The DNA of the CDR3 is TGTGCCACCCGTGATGGATACACCATATATTTT.

The chain joins TRBV7-9 to TRBJ1-2; D gene uncertain. V lost 4 bases to trimming and J lost 4 bases, with 4 bases between them. Germline CDR1 is SEHNR and CDR2 is FQNEAQ (reference sequence). The CDR3 loop spans 11 amino acids. The CDR3 loop reads CASSSSYGYTF. DNA for the CDR3: TGTGCCAGCAGCTCGTCCTATGGCTACACCTTC.

This chain links TRBV11-2 with TRBJ1-5; TRBD1 agrees at 7 bases. The germline gives CDR1 SGHAT, CDR2 FQNNGV. This CDR3 contains 16 residues. V gave up 3 bases and J gave up 0 bases; unmatched junction bases: 5. DNA for the CDR3: TGTGCCAGCAGCTTCCGACAGGGAACTAGCAATCAGCCCCAGCATTTT. Its translation is CASSFRQGTSNQPQHF.

The gene calls are TRBV2 and TRBJ1-1; D gene uncertain. Germline CDR1 is SNHLY and CDR2 is FYNNEI. The CDR3 spans 14 residues. V lost 7 bases and J 5 bases, leaving 17 bases between the germline ends. In DNA form, the CDR3 reads TGTGCCAGCATAGCCCAACAAAAGAAAACTGAAGCTTTCTTT. Translated: CASIAQQKKTEAFF.

J is TRBJ1-3 and V is TRBV21-1. TRBV21-1 counts as a pseudogene. CDR3 length: 15 residues. The CDR3 sequence: CASRPDWSSGNTIYF. The CDR3 region has the DNA TGTGCCAGCCGCCCGGACTGGAGCTCTGGAAACACCATATATTTT.

This clone came up a few times. CDR3 sequence reads: CASSNGGQGAGYTF. DNA for the CDR3: TGTGCCAGCAGTAACGGGGGACAGGGGGCAGGCTACACCTTC. The chain combines TRBV6-5 with TRBJ1-2; 12 nucleotides line up with TRBD1. The V segment lost 5 bases and the J segment 8 bases; nucleotides outside the gene matches: 6. CDR1 is MNHEY, CDR2 SVGAGI, per germline. This CDR3 spans 14 amino acids.

The DNA for the CDR3 is TGTGCCAGCAGCCTCTACAGGGGGACGGATGAAAAACTGTTTTTT. Translation gives CASSLYRGTDEKLFF. The chain uses TRBV13 and TRBJ1-4; 8 bases are shared with TRBD1. Germline V gene lookup returns CDR1 PRHDT and CDR2 FYEKMQ (reference sequence). This CDR3 region has 15 residues. The trim removed 5 bases at V and 6 bases at J, leaving 8 bases unmatched.

Here the CDR3 reads CASSYWGEGTEAFF. DNA for the CDR3: TGTGCCAGCAGTTACTGGGGGGAGGGCACTGAAGCTTTCTTT. This rearrangement joins TRBV6-5 to TRBJ1-1, with D possibly being TRBD1 (5 bases). CDR1 and CDR2 from the germline V gene are MNHEY and SVGAGI. This CDR3 spans 14 amino acids. V was cut by 1 base and J by 4 bases, with 10 bases left in between.